The clone carrying this T cell receptor beta chain was found a few times. No antigen is known for it. The data stem from a study of vaccination and CD4 T cells after COVID-19. For the study at large: Overlapping spike peptides from SARS-CoV-2, HCoV-NL63, HCoV-OC43 and HCoV-229E served to stimulate the cells. General study points: A comparatively limited set of convalescent patients was examined, with no early post-infection timepoints.

This CDR3 region has 15 residues. From germline, CDR1 is DFQATT and CDR2 SNEGSKA (reference sequence). The V gene end was trimmed by 5 bases and the J gene end by 5 bases; junction bases not matched to a gene: 6. Sequencing of cultured CD4+ T cell DNA used the Oncomine TCR Beta short-read assay. MiXCR, run by TCRdb on the PCR reads, gives a single entry per CDR3 protein. The table lists 15,000 to 20,000 distinct CDR3 sequences, 47% of them singletons, with roughly 4% in the top ten. Described treatment: roughly 11-day PBMC culture with coronavirus spike peptide pools or control peptides (ViraFEST assay).

Sequences were derived from CD4+ T cells from blood, cultured in vitro, sampled before SARS-CoV-2 vaccination. This sequence was found in a human donor who had recovered from COVID-19. The chain couples TRBV20-1 to TRBJ1-6; 10 bases agree with TRBD1. The CDR3 sequence is CSAERTGGNNSPLHF. The CDR3 coding sequence is TGCAGTGCTGAAAGGACAGGGGGTAATAATTCACCCCTCCACTTT.